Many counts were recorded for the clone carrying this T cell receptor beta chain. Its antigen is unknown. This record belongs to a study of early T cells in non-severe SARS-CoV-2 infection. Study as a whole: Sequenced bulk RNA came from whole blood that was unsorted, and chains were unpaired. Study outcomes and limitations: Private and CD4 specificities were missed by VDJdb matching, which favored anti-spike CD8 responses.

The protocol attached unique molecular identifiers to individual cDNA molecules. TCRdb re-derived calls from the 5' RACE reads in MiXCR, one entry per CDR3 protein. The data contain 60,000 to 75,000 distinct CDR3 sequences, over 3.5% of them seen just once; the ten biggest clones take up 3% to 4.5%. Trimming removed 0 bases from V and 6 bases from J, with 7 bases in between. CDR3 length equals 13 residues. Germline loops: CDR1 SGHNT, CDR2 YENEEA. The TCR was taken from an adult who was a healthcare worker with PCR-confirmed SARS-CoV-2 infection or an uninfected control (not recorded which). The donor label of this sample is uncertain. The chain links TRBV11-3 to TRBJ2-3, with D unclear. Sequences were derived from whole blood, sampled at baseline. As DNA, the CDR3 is TGTGCCAGCAGCTTAGAAATCCGTGATACGCAGTATTTT. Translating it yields CASSLEIRDTQYF.